This T cell receptor beta chain was documented in a study of blood T cell repertoires in COVID-19. Across the study: There were acute and convalescent COVID-19 samples, and they came from the United States, Italy and Spain.

The CDR3 is made up of 15 amino acids. CDR1 SGHNT and CDR2 YYREEE come from the germline V gene (reference sequence). The V gene end was trimmed by 4 bases and the J gene end by 5 bases; junction bases not matched to a gene: 6. Clones were read by immunoSEQ multiplex PCR, and TCRdb kept only the in-frame ones, dropping some. The sample holds 230,000 or so clones, roughly 80% seen once. This clone has only a few counts. Specimen: peripheral blood. The genes are TRBV5-4 and TRBJ2-2; 9 nucleotides align to TRBD1. The clonotype comes from a man in his fifties or sixties with active or convalescent COVID-19. The CDR3 bases are TGTGCCAGCAGCCCCGGGACAGGGCATACCGGGGAGCTGTTTTTT. Translating it yields CASSPGTGHTGELFF.